This T cell receptor beta chain is from a study of glioma-infiltrating T cells. The iRepertoire nested amplicon-rescue multiplex PCR amplified TCR alpha and beta CDR3s from RNA. For one-step reverse transcription and amplification, 100-400 ng of tissue mRNA or PBMC total RNA was used. TCRdb passed the multiplex PCR reads through MiXCR, listing each CDR3 protein once. In the table there are about 180,000 distinct CDR3 sequences, around 45% of which are singletons. This clonotype was seen just once. Antigen unknown. Possible read error: a much larger clone is one base away. General observations from the study: Above-expected tissue-blood divergence occurred in all gliomas, most in low-grade ones.

The germline V gene has CDR1 KGHSH and CDR2 LQKENI. This CDR3 is 13 amino acids long. Sequenced: glioma tissue, nonneoplastic brain tissue, or PBMCs (not recorded which). The origin of this receptor is a human donor with low-grade glioma or glioblastoma, undergoing nonglioma brain surgery, or in good health (not recorded which). The V gene is TRBV18, the J gene TRBJ1-1, with D possibly matching TRBD1 (5 bases). The CDR3 sequence is CASSPGPGTETFF. Here the CDR3 DNA reads TGTGCCAGCTCACCGGGACCAGGCACTGAAACTTTCTTT.